Listed here is a single T cell receptor (beta chain). The V gene lost 6 bases and the J gene lost 5 bases, with 12 bases spanning the gap. CDR1 and CDR2 from the germline V gene are SGHNT and YYREEE (reference sequence). The length of the CDR3 is 13 residues. Only in-frame clones appear in the TCRdb table, and some are missing; sequencing was by immunoSEQ multiplex PCR. The repertoire has about 2.3 million clones, under 95% of them found once; the top ten carry 0.37%. This specimen belongs to a study of shared clonotypes between healthy human individuals. The TCR comes from a man in his late teens or twenties in good health. Some clones in this sample may be carry-over from other donors' samples. The J gene is TRBJ2-1, the V gene TRBV5-4; no clear D. Input material: naive CD4+ T cells from PBMCs. Subset: CD45RA+ positively selected. The CDR3 sequence: CASTSGLHNEQFF. The CDR3 nucleotides read TGTGCCAGCACCAGTGGGCTACACAATGAGCAGTTCTTC.